A selection of T cell receptor beta chains follows, all from one sample in a study of blood T cell repertoires in COVID-19. Assay: immunoSEQ multiplex PCR; the TCRdb copy retains only in-frame clones and omits some. The table includes under 170,000 clones, 75% to 90% detected once. Sequenced material: peripheral blood. All receptors come from a woman aged 60 to 75 with active or convalescent COVID-19. CDR3s include the opening cysteine and the closing phenylalanine or tryptophan. The D gene is left open where the match is weak. Clone size, where shown, is once, few, many, or a class for clones that have expanded.

d_gene	v_gene	j_gene	abundance	CDR3nt	CDR3aa
TRBD1	TRBV29-1	TRBJ2-1	NA	TGCAGCGTTGAAGAGTCAGGGGGTAATGATGAGCAGTTCTTC	CSVEESGGNDEQFF
TRBD1	TRBV7-9	TRBJ1-4	NA	TGTGCCAGCAGCTCGGGACAGGGGGCAGTCACTAATGAAAAACTGTTTTTT	CASSSGQGAVTNEKLFF
TRBD2	TRBV19	TRBJ2-1	NA	TGTGCCAGTAGTATCGAGCGGGGGGTCTCTGATGAGCAGTTCTTC	CASSIERGVSDEQFF
TRBD1	TRBV5-4	TRBJ2-3	NA	TGTGCCAGCAGCCGACAGGGGAGCACAGATACGCAGTATTTT	CASSRQGSTDTQYF
NA	TRBV27	TRBJ1-6	NA	TGTGCCAGCAGAGGACTGACTAATTCACCCCTCCACTTT	CASRGLTNSPLHF
TRBD2	TRBV14	TRBJ2-5	NA	TGTGCCAGCAGCCCCCAGACTAGCGGCGGGGGGACCCAGTACTTC	CASSPQTSGGGTQYF
NA	TRBV5-1	TRBJ1-1	NA	TGCGCCAGCCGGTGGGGGGAGTTGAACACTGAAGCTTTCTTT	CASRWGELNTEAFF
TRBD1	TRBV10-3	TRBJ1-1	NA	TGTGCCATCAGACCCGACAGGGACACTGAAGCTTTCTTT	CAIRPDRDTEAFF
NA	TRBV6-5	TRBJ1-2	few	TGTGCCAGCAGGACAGTTAACTATGGCTACACCTTC	CASRTVNYGYTF
NA	TRBV4-3	TRBJ2-7	NA	TGCGCCAGCAGCCTAACCCCAGGGCAAGAGCAGTACTTC	CASSLTPGQEQYF
TRBD1	TRBV4-3	TRBJ1-4	NA	TGCGCCAGCAGCCCGACGGGACAGGGGAATGAAAAACTGTTTTTT	CASSPTGQGNEKLFF
TRBD1	TRBV5-4	TRBJ1-2	NA	TGTGCCAGCAGCCGCAGGGGGCCGGGGGGTGGCTACACCTTC	CASSRRGPGGGYTF
TRBD1	TRBV9	TRBJ1-3	NA	TGTGCCAGCAGCGTAGCTGGGACAGCCTCTGGAAACACCATATATTTT	CASSVAGTASGNTIYF
TRBD1	TRBV4-2	TRBJ1-1	NA	TGTGCCAGCAGCCACCTATCTGGACAGGGGGCCTATGAAGCTTTCTTT	CASSHLSGQGAYEAFF
TRBD1	TRBV19	TRBJ1-4	NA	TGTGCCAGTAAATCCTATAAGGACAGGGAGAAAGAAAAACTGTTTTTT	CASKSYKDREKEKLFF
NA	TRBV5-1	TRBJ2-7	NA	TGCGCCAGCAGCGGCCTTTACGAGCAGTACTTC	CASSGLYEQYF
TRBD1	TRBV27	TRBJ2-7	NA	TGTGCCAGCAGTTCCGAAGGGACAGGGCCCTACGAGCAGTACTTC	CASSSEGTGPYEQYF
NA	TRBV7-9	TRBJ1-1	NA	TGTGCCAGCAGCTTAAAGGCGGTCGCTGAAGCTTTCTTT	CASSLKAVAEAFF
TRBD1	TRBV9	TRBJ2-1	NA	TGTGCCAGCAGCATTCTCGAGGGGGCTGCTGAGCAGTTCTTC	CASSILEGAAEQFF
TRBD1	TRBV24-1	TRBJ1-5	many	TGTGCCACGGCCGGGACAGGGCTGGGTCAGCCCCAGCATTTT	CATAGTGLGQPQHF
NA	TRBV12-1	TRBJ1-2	NA	TGTGCCAGCAGCACCGCCGGGACAGGGCGGAGGGGCTACACCTTC	CASSTAGTGRRGYTF
TRBD2	TRBV18	TRBJ2-6	few	TGTGCCAGCTCACCACGGGAGGGAGCCTCTGGGGCCAACGTCCTGACTTTC	CASSPREGASGANVLTF
TRBD1	TRBV3-1/TRBV3-2	TRBJ2-5	NA	TGTGCCAGCGACCCGAGGACAGGGCAAGAGACCCAGTACTTC	CASDPRTGQETQYF
TRBD1	TRBV30	TRBJ1-2	NA	TGTGCCTGGAGTGTAACAGGGGCGGGTGGCTACACCTTC	CAWSVTGAGGYTF